This is a list of T cell receptor beta chains from one sample in a study of blood T cell repertoires in COVID-19. Clones were read by immunoSEQ multiplex PCR, and TCRdb kept only the in-frame ones, dropping some. The sample has about 160,000 clones, 80% to 90% seen once. Sequencing input: peripheral blood. These receptors originate from a young man with COVID-19, enrolled during active disease. Each CDR3 is given with its conserved first and last residue. The D gene is left open where the match is weak. Rows give clone size only sometimes, using once, few, many, or a class for an expanded clone.

j_gene | abundance | v_gene | d_gene | CDR3aa
TRBJ1-6 | - | TRBV6-5 | TRBD1 | CASSYGTGANSPLHF
TRBJ2-7 | - | TRBV4-1 | - | CASSYSLTYEQYF
TRBJ2-2 | - | TRBV29-1 | TRBD1 | CSGGQGIDTGELFF
TRBJ2-1 | - | TRBV18 | TRBD2 | CASSPLTSVNNEQFF
TRBJ2-2 | few | TRBV4-2 | TRBD2 | CASSRSGLAGAGELFF
TRBJ1-1 | - | TRBV10-3 | TRBD1 | CAISELDRGTEAFF
TRBJ1-1 | - | TRBV29-1 | - | CSVARPLNTEAFF
TRBJ2-3 | - | TRBV6-2/TRBV6-3 | TRBD2 | CASSYTSGRLPDTQYF
TRBJ2-3 | - | TRBV4-3 | TRBD2 | CASSPGTSGPYTDTQYF
TRBJ2-1 | - | TRBV11-2 | - | CASSHRRRNSYNEQFF
TRBJ2-2 | few | TRBV7-7 | - | CASSLEGQGNTGELFF
TRBJ2-1 | - | TRBV7-9 | - | CASSPPGLPYNEQFF
TRBJ2-5 | - | TRBV5-1 | TRBD1 | CASSLVPGAGGMETQYF
TRBJ1-6 | - | TRBV14 | - | CASSQAAGGYNSPLHF
TRBJ1-1 | - | TRBV6-1 | TRBD1 | CASSEEGQAHTEAFF
TRBJ2-2 | - | TRBV5-1 | - | CASSLALDTGELFF
TRBJ2-2 | - | TRBV9 | TRBD2 | CASSPSRGVGTGELFF
TRBJ2-7 | once | TRBV28 | - | CASSFRAEQYF
TRBJ2-3 | - | TRBV6-2/TRBV6-3 | TRBD2 | CASSYFAGGHLDTQYF
TRBJ2-3 | - | TRBV30 | - | CAWTGLSTDTQYF
TRBJ2-3 | - | TRBV7-7 | - | CASSLVVGDTQYF
TRBJ2-1 | - | TRBV5-1 | - | CASSLLASDEQFF
TRBJ2-7 | once | TRBV10-3 | TRBD2 | CAIRLAGAGGEQYF
TRBJ2-5 | - | TRBV6-6 | - | CASSYILAVETQYF
TRBJ2-1 | - | TRBV5-1 | - | CASSLGYGLSYNEQFF
TRBJ2-5 | few | TRBV2 | TRBD2 | CASSEGASGRGETQYF
TRBJ1-5 | - | TRBV30 | - | CAWSVPGTSPNQPQHF
TRBJ1-6 | - | TRBV28 | - | CASDRFPKKSPLHF
TRBJ2-1 | - | TRBV24-1 | - | CATSDGRVGGSSYNEQFF
TRBJ2-1 | - | TRBV5-1 | TRBD2 | CASRLAGEDNEQFF
TRBJ2-1 | - | TRBV11-3 | - | CASSLGGGEQFF
TRBJ1-1 | - | TRBV10-3 | - | CAIRPRSLGRTEAFF
TRBJ2-7 | - | TRBV5-6 | - | CASSFAPRHEQYF
TRBJ2-5 | - | TRBV5-1 | - | CASSLTRGGETQYF
TRBJ1-4 | once | TRBV10-3 | TRBD1 | CAISEGQGVEKLLF